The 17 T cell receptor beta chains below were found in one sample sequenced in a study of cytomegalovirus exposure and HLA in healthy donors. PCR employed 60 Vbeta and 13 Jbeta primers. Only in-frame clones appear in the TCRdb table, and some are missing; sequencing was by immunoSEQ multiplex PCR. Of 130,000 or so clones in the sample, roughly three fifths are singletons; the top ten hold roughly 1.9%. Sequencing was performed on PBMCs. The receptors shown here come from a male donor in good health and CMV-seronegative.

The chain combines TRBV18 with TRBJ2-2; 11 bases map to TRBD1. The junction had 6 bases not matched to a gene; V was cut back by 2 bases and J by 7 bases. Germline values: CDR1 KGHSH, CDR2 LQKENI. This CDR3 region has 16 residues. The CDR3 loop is CASSPGQGARVGELFF. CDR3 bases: TGTGCCAGCTCACCAGGACAGGGGGCACGAGTCGGGGAGCTGTTTTTT.

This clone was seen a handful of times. The chain's CDR3 is CASSAWDTFFSNYGYTF. CDR3 DNA: TGTGCCAGTAGTGCATGGGACACCTTCTTTTCTAACTATGGCTACACCTTC. The chain recombines TRBV19 with TRBJ1-2; D may be TRBD1 (6 bases). The CDR3 length is 17 residues. The ends were cut back, 5 bases at V and 0 bases at J, with 19 bases in the middle. The germline V gene encodes CDR1 LNHDA and CDR2 SQIVND (reference sequence).

The CDR3 is CASRQENTEAFF. In DNA, the CDR3 is TGCGCCAGCAGACAGGAGAACACTGAAGCTTTCTTT. This chain links TRBV5-1 with TRBJ1-1, with TRBD1 as a possible D gene (5 bases). The CDR3 spans 12 residues. Between the trimmed V and J ends, which lost 5 bases and 1 base, there was a span of 6 bases. The germline V gene has CDR1 SGHRS and CDR2 YFSETQ.

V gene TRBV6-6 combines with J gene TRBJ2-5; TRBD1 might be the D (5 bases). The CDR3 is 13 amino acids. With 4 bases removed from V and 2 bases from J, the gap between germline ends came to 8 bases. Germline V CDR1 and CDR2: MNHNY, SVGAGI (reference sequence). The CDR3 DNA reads TGTGCCAGCAGTTTGCAGGGACAAGAGACCCAGTACTTC. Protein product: CASSLQGQETQYF.

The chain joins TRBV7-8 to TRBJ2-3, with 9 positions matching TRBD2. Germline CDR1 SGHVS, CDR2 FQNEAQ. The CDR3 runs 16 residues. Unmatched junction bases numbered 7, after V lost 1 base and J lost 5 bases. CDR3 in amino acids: CASSLVGGGAGDTQYF. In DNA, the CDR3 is TGTGCCAGCAGCTTAGTAGGCGGGGGGGCCGGAGATACGCAGTATTTT. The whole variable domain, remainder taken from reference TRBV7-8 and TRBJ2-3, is GAGVSQSPRYKVAKRGQDVALRCDPISGHVSLFWYQQALGQGPEFLTYFQNEAQLDKSGLPSDRFFAERPEGSVSTLKIQRTQQEDSAVYLCASSLVGGGAGDTQYFGPGTRLTVL.

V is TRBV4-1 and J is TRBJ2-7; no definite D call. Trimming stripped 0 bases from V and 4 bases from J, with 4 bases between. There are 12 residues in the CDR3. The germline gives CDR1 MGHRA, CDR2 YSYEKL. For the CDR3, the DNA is TGCGCCAGCAGCCAAGACGGGTACGAGCAGTACTTC. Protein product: CASSQDGYEQYF.

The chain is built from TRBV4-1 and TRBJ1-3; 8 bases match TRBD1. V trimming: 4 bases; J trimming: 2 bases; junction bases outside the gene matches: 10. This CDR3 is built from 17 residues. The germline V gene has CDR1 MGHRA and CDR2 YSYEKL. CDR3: CASSPRDQGATGNTIYF. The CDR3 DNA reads TGCGCCAGCAGCCCAAGGGATCAGGGGGCGACTGGAAACACCATATATTTT.

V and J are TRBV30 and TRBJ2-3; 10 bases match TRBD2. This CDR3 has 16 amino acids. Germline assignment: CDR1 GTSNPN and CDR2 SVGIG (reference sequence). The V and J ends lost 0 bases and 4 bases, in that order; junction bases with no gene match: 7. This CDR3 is CAWSVFSGGTADTQYF. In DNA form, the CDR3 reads TGTGCCTGGAGTGTATTTAGCGGGGGGACCGCAGATACGCAGTATTTT.

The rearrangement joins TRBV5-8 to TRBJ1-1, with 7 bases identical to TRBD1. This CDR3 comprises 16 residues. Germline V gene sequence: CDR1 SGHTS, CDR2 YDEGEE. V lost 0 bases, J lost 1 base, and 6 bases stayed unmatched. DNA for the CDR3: TGTGCCAGCAGCTTGGAGGGGGCAATTTCGAACACTGAAGCTTTCTTT. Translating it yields CASSLEGAISNTEAFF.

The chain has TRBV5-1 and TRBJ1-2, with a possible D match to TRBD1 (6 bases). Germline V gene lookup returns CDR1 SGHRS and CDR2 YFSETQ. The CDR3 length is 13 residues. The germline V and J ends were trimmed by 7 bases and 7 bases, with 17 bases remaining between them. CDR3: CASSQTGNIGYTF. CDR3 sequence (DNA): TGCGCCAGCTCCCAGACAGGAAATATTGGCTACACCTTC. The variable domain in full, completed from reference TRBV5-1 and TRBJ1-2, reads KAGVTQTPRYLIKTRGQQVTLSCSPISGHRSVSWYQQTPGQGLQFLFEYFSETQRNKGNFPGRFSGRQFSNSRSEMNVSTLELGDSALYLCASSQTGNIGYTFGSGTRLTVV.

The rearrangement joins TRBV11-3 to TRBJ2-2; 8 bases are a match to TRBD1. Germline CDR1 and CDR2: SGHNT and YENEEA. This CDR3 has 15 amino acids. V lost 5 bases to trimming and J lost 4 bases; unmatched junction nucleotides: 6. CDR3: CASSEGQGFTGELFF. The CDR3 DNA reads TGTGCCAGCAGCGAAGGACAGGGCTTCACCGGGGAGCTGTTTTTT.

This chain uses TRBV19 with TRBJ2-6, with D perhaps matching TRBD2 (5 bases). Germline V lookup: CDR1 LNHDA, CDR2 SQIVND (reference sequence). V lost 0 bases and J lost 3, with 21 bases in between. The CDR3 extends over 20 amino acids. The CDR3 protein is CASSIDGGSRVRFGANVLTF. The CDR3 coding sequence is TGTGCCAGTAGTATAGATGGAGGTTCCCGGGTTAGATTTGGGGCCAACGTCCTGACTTTC.

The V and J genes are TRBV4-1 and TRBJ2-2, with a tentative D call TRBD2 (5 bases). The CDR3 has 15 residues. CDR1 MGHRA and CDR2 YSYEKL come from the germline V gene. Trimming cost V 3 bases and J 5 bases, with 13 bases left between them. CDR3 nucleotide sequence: TGCGCCAGCAGCCAGTGGCCTAGCCGGACCGGGGAGCTGTTTTTT. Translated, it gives CASSQWPSRTGELFF.

The DNA of the CDR3 is TGTGCCAGTAGTATAGATAGTAGGAGGGACACTGAAGCTTTCTTT. It translates to CASSIDSRRDTEAFF. The J gene is TRBJ1-1, the V gene TRBV19; no definite D call. In germline, CDR1 is LNHDA, CDR2 SQIVND (reference sequence). This CDR3 is 15 amino acids long. The V end was cut by 0 bases, the J end by 3 bases, with 11 bases between.

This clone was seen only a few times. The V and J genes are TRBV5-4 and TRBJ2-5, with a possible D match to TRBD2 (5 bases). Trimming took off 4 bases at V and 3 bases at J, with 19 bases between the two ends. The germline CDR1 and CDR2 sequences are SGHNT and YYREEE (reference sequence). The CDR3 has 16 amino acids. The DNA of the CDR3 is TGTGCCAGCAGCCACCAAAAGACTGGAGGAGAAGAGACCCAGTACTTC. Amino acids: CASSHQKTGGEETQYF.

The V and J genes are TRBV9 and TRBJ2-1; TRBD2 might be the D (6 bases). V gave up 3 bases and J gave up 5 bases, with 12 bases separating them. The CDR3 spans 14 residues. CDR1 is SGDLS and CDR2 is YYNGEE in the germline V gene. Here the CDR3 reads CASSGRLGHNEQFF. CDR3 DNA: TGTGCCAGCAGCGGAAGACTAGGGCACAATGAGCAGTTCTTC.

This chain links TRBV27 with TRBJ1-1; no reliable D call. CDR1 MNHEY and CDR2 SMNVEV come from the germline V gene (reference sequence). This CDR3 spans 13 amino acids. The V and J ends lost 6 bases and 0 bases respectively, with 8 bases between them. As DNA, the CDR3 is TGTGCCAGCAGGGAGGGTATGAACACTGAAGCTTTCTTT. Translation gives CASREGMNTEAFF.